The text below deals with one T cell receptor beta chain. Naive CD8 cells comprised CD45RO-negative, CCR7-positively selected cells, excluding terminally differentiated effector memory CD45RA+ cells. V lost 3 bases, J lost 0 bases, and 2 bases stayed unmatched. Looked up from germline, CDR1 is SGHRS and CDR2 is YFSETQ. CDR3 size: 14 residues. Method: immunoSEQ multiplex PCR; TCRdb's copy keeps in-frame clones and lacks some. This table holds roughly 2.1 million clones, approximately 94% found once. The data belong to a study of shared clonotypes between healthy human individuals. This chain uses TRBV5-1 with TRBJ1-1, with TRBD1 matching 7 bases. The source of this sequence is a man younger than 30 in good health. Some clones in this sample may be carry-over from other donors' samples. The sequencing sample was made of naive CD8+ T cells from PBMCs. The CDR3 DNA is TGCGCCAGCAGCTCGGGACAGCTGAACACTGAAGCTTTCTTT. Protein product: CASSSGQLNTEAFF.